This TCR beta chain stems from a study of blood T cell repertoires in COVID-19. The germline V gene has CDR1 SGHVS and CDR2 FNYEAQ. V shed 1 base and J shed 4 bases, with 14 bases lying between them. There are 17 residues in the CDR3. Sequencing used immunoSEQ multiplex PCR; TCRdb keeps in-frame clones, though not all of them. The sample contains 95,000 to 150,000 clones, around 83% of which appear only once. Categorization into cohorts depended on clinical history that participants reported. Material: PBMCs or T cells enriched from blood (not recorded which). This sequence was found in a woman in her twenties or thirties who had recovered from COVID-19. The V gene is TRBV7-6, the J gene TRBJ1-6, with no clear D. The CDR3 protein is CASSLEVRPRYNSPLHF. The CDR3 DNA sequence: TGTGCCAGCAGCTTAGAGGTGAGGCCTCGGTATAATTCACCCCTCCACTTT. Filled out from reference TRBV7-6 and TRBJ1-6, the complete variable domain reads GAGVSQSPRYKVTKRGQDVALRCDPISGHVSLYWYRQALGQGPEFLTYFNYEAQQDKSGLPNDRFSAERPEGSISTLTIQRTEQRDSAMYRCASSLEVRPRYNSPLHFGNGTRLTVT.